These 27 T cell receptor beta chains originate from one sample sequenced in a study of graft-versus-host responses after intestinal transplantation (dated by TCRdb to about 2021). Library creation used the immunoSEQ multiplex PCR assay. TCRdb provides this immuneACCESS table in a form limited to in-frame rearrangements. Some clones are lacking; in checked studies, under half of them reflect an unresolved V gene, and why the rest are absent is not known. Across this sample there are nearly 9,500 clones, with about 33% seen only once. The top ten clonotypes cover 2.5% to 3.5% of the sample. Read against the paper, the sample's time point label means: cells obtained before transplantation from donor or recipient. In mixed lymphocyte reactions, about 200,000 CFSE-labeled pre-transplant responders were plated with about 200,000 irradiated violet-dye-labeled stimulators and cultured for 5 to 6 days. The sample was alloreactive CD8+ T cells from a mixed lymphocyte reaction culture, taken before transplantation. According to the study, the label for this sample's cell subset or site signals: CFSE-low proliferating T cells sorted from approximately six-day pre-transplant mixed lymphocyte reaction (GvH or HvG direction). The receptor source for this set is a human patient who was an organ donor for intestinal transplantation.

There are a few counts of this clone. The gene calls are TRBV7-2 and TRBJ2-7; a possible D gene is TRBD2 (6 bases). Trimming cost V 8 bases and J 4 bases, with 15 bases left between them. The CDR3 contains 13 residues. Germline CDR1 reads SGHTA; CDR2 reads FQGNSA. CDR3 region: CASGVGGGYEQYF. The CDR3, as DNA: TGTGCCAGCGGTGTGGGGGGAGGATACGAGCAGTACTTC.

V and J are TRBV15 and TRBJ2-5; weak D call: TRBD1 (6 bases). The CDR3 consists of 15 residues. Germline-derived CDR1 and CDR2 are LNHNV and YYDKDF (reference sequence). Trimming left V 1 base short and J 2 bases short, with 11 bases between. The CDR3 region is CATSRGLRGQETQYF. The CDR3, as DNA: TGTGCCACCAGCAGAGGATTAAGGGGGCAAGAGACCCAGTACTTC.

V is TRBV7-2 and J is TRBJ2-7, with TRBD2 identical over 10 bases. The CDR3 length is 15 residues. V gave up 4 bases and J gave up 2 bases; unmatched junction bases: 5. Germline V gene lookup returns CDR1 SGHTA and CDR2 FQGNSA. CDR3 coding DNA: TGTGCCAGCAGCTCGGGACTAGCGATTCCCTACGAGCAGTACTTC. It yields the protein CASSSGLAIPYEQYF.

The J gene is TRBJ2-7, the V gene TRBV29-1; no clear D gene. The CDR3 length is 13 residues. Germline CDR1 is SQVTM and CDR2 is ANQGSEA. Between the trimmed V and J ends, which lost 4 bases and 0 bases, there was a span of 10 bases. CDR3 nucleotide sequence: TGCAGCGTTGTTAGTCCTAGCTCCTACGAGCAGTACTTC. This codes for CSVVSPSSYEQYF.

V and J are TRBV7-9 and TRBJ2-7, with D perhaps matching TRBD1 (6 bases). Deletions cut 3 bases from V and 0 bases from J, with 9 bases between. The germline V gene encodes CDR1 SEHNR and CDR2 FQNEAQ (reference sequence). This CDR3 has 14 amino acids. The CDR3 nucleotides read TGTGCCAGCAGCTTCGGGACACCCTCCTACGAGCAGTACTTC. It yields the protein CASSFGTPSYEQYF. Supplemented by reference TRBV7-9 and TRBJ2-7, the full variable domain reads DTGVSQNPRHKITKRGQNVTFRCDPISEHNRLYWYRQTLGQGPEFLTYFQNEAQLEKSRLLSDRFSAERPKGSFSTLEIQRTEQGDSAMYLCASSFGTPSYEQYFGPGTRLTVT.

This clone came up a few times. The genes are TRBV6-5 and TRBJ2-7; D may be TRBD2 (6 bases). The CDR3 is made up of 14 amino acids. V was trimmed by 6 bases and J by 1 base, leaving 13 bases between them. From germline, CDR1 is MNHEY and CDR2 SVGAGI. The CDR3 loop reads CASSWGLGSYEQYF. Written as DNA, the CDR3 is TGTGCCAGCAGCTGGGGACTGGGGTCCTACGAGCAGTACTTC.

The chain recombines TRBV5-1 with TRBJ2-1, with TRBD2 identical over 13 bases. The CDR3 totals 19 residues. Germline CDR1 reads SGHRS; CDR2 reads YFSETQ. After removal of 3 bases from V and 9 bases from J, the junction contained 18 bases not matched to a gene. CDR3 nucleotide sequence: TGCGCCAGCAGCTCGGCTACTAGCGGGGGGGTTGAGAATTATTTTGAGCAGTTCTTC. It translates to CASSSATSGGVENYFEQFF.

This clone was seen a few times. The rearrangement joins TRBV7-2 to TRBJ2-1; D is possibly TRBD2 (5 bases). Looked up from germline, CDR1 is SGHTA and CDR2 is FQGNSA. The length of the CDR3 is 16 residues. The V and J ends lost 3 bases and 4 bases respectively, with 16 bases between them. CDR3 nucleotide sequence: TGTGCCAGCAGCTTTACTCTAGCCTCGGTGTACAATGAGCAGTTCTTC. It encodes CASSFTLASVYNEQFF.

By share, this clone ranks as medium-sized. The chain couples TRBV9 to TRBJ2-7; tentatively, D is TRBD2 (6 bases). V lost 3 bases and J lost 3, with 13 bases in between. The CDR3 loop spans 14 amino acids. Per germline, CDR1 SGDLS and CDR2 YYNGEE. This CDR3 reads CASSASSGGYEQYF. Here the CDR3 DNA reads TGTGCCAGCAGCGCCTCCTCCGGGGGCTACGAGCAGTACTTC.

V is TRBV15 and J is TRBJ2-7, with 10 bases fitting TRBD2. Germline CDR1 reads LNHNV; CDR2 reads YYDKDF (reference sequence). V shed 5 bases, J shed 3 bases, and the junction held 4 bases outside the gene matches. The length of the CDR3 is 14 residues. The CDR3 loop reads CATSAGLAVYEQYF. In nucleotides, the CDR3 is TGTGCCACCAGCGCCGGACTAGCGGTCTACGAGCAGTACTTC.

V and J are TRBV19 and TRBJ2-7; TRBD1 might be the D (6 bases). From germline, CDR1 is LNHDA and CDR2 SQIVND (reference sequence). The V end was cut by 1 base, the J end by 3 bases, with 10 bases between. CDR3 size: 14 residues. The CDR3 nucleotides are TGTGCCAGTAGTATAGGACCGGACAGCTACGAGCAGTACTTC. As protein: CASSIGPDSYEQYF.

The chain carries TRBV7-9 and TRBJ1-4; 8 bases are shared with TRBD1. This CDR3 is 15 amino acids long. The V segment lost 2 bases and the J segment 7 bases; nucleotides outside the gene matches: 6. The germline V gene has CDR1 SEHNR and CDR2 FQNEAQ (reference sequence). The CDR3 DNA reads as TGTGCCAGCAGCTTATATTTCAGGGGGCCTGAAAAACTGTTTTTT. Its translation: CASSLYFRGPEKLFF.

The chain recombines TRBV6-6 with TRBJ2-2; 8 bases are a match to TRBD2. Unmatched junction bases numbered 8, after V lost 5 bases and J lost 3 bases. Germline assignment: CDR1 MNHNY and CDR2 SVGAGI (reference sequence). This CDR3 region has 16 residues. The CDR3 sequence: CASSNHLAGHTGELFF. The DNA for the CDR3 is TGTGCCAGCAGTAACCATCTAGCGGGCCACACCGGGGAGCTGTTTTTT.

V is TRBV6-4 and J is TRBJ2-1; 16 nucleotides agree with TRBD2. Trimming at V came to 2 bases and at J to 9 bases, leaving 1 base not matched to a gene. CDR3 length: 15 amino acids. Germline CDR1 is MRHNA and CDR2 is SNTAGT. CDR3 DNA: TGTGCCAGCAGTGACGGGACTAGCGGGGGGGCTGAGCAGTTCTTC. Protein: CASSDGTSGGAEQFF.

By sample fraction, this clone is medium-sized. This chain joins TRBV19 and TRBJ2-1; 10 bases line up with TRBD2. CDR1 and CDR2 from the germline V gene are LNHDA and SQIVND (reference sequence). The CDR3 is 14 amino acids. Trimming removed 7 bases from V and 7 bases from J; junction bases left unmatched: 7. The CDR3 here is CASNSGGAGNEQFF. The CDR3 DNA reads TGTGCCAGTAACAGCGGGGGGGCGGGTAATGAGCAGTTCTTC.

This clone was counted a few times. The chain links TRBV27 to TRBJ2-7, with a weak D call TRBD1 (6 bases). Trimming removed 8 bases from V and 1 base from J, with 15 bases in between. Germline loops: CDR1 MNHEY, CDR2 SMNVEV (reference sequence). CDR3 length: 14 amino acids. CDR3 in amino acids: CASSVQGSSYEQYF. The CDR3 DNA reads TGTGCCAGCTCCGTACAGGGTAGTTCCTACGAGCAGTACTTC.

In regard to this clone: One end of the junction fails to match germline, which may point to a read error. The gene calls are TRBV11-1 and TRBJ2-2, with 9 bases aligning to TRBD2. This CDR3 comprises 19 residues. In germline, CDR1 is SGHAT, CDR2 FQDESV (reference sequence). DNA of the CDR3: TGTGCCAGCAGCTCCGGCGGTGGGGCTAGCGGGATAAACACCGGGGAGCTGCTTTTT. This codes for CASSSGGGASGINTGELLF.

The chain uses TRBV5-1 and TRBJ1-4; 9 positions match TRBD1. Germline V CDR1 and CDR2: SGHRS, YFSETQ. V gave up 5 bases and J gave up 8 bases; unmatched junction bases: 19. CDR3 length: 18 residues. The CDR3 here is CASSSPGTGFKSGEKLFF. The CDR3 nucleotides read TGCGCCAGCAGTTCTCCGGGGACAGGGTTTAAGTCGGGAGAAAAACTGTTTTTT.

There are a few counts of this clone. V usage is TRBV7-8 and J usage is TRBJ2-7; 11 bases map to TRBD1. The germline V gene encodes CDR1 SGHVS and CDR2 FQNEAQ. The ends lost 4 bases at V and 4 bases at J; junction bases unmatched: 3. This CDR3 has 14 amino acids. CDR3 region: CASSSGQGEYEQYF. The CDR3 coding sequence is TGTGCCAGCAGCTCGGGACAGGGGGAGTACGAGCAGTACTTC.

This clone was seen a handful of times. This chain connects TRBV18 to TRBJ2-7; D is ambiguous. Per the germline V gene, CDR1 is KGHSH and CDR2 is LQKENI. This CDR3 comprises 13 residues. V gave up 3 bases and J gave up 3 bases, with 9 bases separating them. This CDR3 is CASSPPSSYEQYF. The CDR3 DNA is TGTGCCAGCTCACCCCCCTCCAGCTACGAGCAGTACTTC. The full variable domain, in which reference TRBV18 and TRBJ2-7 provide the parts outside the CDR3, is NAGVMQNPRHLVRRRGQEARLRCSPMKGHSHVYWYRQLPEEGLKFMVYLQKENIIDESGMPKERFSAEFPKEGPSILRIQQVVRGDSAAYFCASSPPSSYEQYFGPGTRLTVT.

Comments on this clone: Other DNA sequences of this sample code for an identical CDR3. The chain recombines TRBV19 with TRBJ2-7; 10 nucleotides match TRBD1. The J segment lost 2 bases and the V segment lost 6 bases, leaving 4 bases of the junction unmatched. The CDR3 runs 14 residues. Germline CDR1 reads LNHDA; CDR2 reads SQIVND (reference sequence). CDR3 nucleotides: TGTGCCAGTAGCTCCGGGACAGGGGCCTACGAGCAGTACTTC. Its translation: CASSSGTGAYEQYF.

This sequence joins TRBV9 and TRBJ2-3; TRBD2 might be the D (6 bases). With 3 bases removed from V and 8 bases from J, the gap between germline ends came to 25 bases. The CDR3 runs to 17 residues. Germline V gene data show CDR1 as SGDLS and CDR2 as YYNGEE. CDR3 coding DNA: TGTGCCAGCAGCGCGCGTCCTCGAGGGACTGCGATGGGTACGCAGTATTTT. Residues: CASSARPRGTAMGTQYF.

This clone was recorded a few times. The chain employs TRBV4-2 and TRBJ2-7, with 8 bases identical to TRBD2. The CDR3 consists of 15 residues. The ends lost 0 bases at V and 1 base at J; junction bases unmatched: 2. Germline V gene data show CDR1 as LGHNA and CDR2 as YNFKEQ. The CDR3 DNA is TGTGCCAGCAGCCAAGAAGCGGGGGAGTCCTACGAGCAGTACTTC. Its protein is CASSQEAGESYEQYF.

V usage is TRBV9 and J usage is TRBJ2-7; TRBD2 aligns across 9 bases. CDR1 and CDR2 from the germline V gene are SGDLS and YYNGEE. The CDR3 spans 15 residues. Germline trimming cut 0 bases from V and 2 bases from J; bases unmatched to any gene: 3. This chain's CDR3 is CASSVVPSGTYEQYF. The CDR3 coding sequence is TGTGCCAGCAGCGTAGTCCCTAGCGGGACCTACGAGCAGTACTTC.

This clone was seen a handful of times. CDR3 sequence (DNA): TGTGCCAGCAGCTTAATGGGCGGGCACCAAGATACGCAGTATTTT. It codes for CASSLMGGHQDTQYF. V and J are TRBV11-2 and TRBJ2-3, with D maybe TRBD2 (5 bases). The CDR3 is 15 residues long. V lost 2 bases and J lost 5, with 14 bases in between. CDR1 is SGHAT and CDR2 is FQNNGV in the germline V gene.

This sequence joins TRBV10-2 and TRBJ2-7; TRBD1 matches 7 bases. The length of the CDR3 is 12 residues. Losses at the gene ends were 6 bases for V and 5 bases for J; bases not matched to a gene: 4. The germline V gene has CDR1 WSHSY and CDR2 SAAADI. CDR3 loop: CASRIGGNEQYF. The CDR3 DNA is TGCGCCAGCAGAATAGGGGGCAACGAGCAGTACTTC.

The CDR3 sequence is CATATGAFSGNTIYF. Here the CDR3 DNA reads TGCGCCACTGCGACAGGGGCATTCTCTGGAAACACCATATATTTT. The V gene is TRBV4-1, the J gene TRBJ1-3; TRBD1 matches 8 bases. V trimming: 10 bases; J trimming: 0 bases; junction bases outside the gene matches: 8. The CDR3 consists of 15 residues. Germline-derived CDR1 and CDR2 are MGHRA and YSYEKL.